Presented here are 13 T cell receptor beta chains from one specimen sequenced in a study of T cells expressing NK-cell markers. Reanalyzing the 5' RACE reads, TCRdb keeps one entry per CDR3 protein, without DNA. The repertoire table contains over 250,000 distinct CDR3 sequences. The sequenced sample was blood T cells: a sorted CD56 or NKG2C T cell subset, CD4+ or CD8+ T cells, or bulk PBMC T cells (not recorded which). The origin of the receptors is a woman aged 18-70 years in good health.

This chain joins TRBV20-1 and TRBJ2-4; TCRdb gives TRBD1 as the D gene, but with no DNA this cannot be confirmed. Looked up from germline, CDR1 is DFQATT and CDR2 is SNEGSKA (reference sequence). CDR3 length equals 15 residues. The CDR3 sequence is CSAVGTGVAKNIQYF.

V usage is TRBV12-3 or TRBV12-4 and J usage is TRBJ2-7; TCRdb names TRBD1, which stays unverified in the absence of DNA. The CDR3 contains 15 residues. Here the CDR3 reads CASSSRGRDGYEQYF.

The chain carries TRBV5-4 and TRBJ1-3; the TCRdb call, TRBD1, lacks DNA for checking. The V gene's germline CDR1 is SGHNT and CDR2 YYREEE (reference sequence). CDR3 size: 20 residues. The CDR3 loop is CASSLTPGAILPYSGNTIYF.

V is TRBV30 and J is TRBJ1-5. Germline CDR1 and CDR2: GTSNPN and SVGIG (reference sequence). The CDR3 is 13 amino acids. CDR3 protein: CAWSERESSAQHF.

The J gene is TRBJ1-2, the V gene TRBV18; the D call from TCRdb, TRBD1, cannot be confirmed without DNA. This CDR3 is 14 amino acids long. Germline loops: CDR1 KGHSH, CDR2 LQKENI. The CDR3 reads CASSPPGQGASYTF.

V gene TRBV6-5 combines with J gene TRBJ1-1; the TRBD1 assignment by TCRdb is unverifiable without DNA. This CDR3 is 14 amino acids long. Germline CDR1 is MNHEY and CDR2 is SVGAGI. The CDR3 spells CASSWAGLNTEAFF.

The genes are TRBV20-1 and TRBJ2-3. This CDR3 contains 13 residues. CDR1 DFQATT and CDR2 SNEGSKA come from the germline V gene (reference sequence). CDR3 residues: CSAREPITDTQYF.

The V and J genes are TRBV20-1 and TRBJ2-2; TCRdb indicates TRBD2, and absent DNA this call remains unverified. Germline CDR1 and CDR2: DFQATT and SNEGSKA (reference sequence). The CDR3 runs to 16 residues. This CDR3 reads CSARDRLAGNTGELFF.

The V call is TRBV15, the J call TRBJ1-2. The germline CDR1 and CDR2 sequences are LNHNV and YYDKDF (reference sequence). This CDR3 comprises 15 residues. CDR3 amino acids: CATSRDVGANYGYTF.

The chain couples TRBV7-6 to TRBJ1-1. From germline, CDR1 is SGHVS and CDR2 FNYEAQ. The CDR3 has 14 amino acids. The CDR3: CASSRTGMNTEAFF. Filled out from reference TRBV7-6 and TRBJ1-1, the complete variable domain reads GAGVSQSPRYKVTKRGQDVALRCDPISGHVSLYWYRQALGQGPEFLTYFNYEAQQDKSGLPNDRFSAERPEGSISTLTIQRTEQRDSAMYRCASSRTGMNTEAFFGQGTRLTVV.

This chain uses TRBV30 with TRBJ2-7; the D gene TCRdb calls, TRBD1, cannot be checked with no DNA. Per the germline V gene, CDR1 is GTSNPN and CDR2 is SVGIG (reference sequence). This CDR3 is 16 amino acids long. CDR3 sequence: CAWSPTGTGSTYEQYF.

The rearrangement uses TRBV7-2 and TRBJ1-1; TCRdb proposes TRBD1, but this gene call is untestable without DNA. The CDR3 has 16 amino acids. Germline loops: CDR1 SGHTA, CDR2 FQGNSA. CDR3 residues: CASSLEQLGPNTEAFF.

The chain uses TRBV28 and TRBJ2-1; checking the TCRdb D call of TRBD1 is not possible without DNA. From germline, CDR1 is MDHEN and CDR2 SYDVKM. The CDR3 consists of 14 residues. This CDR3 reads CASIGGQFYNEQFF.